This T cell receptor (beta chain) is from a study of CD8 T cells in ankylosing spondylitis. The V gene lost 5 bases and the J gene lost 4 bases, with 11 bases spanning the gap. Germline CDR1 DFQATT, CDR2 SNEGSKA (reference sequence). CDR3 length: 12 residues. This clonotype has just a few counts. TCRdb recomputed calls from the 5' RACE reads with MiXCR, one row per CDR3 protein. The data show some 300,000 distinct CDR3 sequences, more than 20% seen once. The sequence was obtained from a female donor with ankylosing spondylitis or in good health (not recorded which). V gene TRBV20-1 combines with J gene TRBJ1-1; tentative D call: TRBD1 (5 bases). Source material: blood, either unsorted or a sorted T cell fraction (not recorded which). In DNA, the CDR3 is TGCAGTGCTCTCAGACAGACCACTGAAGCTTTCTTT. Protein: CSALRQTTEAFF.